A single sample is the source of the 7 T cell receptor beta chains below, sequenced in a study of breast tumors, draining lymph nodes, adjacent tissues. TCRdb processed the multiplex PCR reads anew with MiXCR; each CDR3 protein has one entry. Here the sample spans fewer than 200,000 distinct CDR3 sequences, 30% to 35% being singletons. Samples came from axillary lymph nodes draining the breast cancer. Sequencing was carried out using axillary lymph node tissue. The receptors come from a female donor with breast cancer. Some clones in this sample may be carry-over from other donors' samples.

This clonotype was observed at least ten times. The chain recombines TRBV4-1 with TRBJ2-2; the D is unclear. Germline loops: CDR1 MGHRA, CDR2 YSYEKL. V lost 3 bases to trimming and J lost 4 bases, with 6 bases between them. The CDR3 totals 13 residues. CDR3 sequence reads: CASSQAVTGELFF. The DNA for the CDR3 is TGCGCCAGCAGCCAGGCAGTCACCGGGGAGCTGTTTTTT.

This clonotype appeared many times. The chain couples TRBV12-3 or TRBV12-4 to TRBJ1-3; D is unclear. Trimming stripped 6 bases from V and 8 bases from J, with 14 bases between. The CDR3 loop spans 13 amino acids. Here the CDR3 DNA reads TGTGCCAGCAGCATCTCAGCGGTAGACACCATATATTTT. Protein product: CASSISAVDTIYF.

This clonotype was counted many times. The CDR3 DNA reads as TGCGCCAGCAGCCAAGAGAACAGGGGAGGTTACGAGCAGTACTTC. Amino acid sequence: CASSQENRGGYEQYF. The chain joins TRBV4-1 to TRBJ2-7; TRBD1 is a possible D gene (7 bases). This CDR3 has 15 residues. The germline gives CDR1 MGHRA, CDR2 YSYEKL. The V and J ends lost 0 bases and 4 bases respectively, with 13 bases between them.

This clonotype was detected many times. This chain links TRBV19 with TRBJ2-3; D unresolved. From germline, CDR1 is LNHDA and CDR2 SQIVND (reference sequence). V lost 5 bases, J lost 6 bases, and 9 bases lay in between. This CDR3 is built from 12 residues. The CDR3 is CASSYLRDTQYF. The CDR3 nucleotides read TGTGCCAGTAGTTACTTGAGGGATACGCAGTATTTT.

This clonotype appeared a few times. The CDR3, as DNA: TGTGCCAGCACCCGTAACGAGATCCTAACTTACGAGCAGTACTTC. Residues: CASTRNEILTYEQYF. The chain links TRBV6-2 or TRBV6-3 to TRBJ2-7; D is undetermined. Germline assignment: CDR1 MNHEY and CDR2 SVGEGT. Trimming left V 7 bases short and J 4 bases short, with 20 bases between. This CDR3 is built from 15 residues.

V is TRBV7-9 and J is TRBJ2-5; 9 bases match TRBD1. The CDR3 runs to 17 residues. V lost 4 bases, J lost 9 bases, and 18 bases stayed unmatched. CDR1 is SEHNR and CDR2 is FQNEAQ in the germline V gene (reference sequence). CDR3 DNA: TGTGCCAGCAGCTCCCTGGACGGGACAGGGAGGGAGGAGTCCCAGTACTTC. It is translated as CASSSLDGTGREESQYF.

The rearrangement joins TRBV15 to TRBJ1-2; the D gene is possibly TRBD1 (6 bases). V lost 5 bases and J lost 1, with 20 bases in between. Germline V gene lookup returns CDR1 LNHNV and CDR2 YYDKDF (reference sequence). CDR3 length: 17 amino acids. CDR3 in amino acids: CATSGKFSGEFNYGYTF. The CDR3 DNA follows: TGTGCCACCAGCGGCAAATTTTCAGGGGAGTTTAACTATGGCTACACCTTC.